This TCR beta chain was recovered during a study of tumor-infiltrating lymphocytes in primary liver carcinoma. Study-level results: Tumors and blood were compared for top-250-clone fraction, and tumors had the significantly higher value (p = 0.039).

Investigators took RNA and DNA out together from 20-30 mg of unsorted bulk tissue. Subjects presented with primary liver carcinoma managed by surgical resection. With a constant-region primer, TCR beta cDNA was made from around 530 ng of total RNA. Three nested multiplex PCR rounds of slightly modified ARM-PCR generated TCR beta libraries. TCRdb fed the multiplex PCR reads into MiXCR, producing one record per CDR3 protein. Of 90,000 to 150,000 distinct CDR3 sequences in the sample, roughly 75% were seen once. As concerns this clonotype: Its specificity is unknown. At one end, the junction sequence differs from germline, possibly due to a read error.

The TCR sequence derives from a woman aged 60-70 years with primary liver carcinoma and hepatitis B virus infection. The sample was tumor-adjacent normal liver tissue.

The CDR3 nucleotides read TGTGTCAGCAGCCCTGGACTGGCGGGCCAAGATACGCAGTATTTT. It translates to CVSSPGLAGQDTQYF. The chain has TRBV11-2 and TRBJ2-3, with a weak D call TRBD2 (5 bases). The V gene's germline CDR1 is SGHAT and CDR2 FQNNGV. The CDR3 spans 15 residues.